This TCR beta chain was retrieved from a study of shared clonotypes between healthy human individuals. Study-level findings and limits: Of the naive CD4 clonotypes, roughly 5.5% were shared across a few donors.

Donation came from healthy HIV-negative adults that had no recent acute infections or vaccinations. V lost 8 bases and J 7 bases, leaving 11 bases between the germline ends. This CDR3 comprises 12 residues. Germline V CDR1 and CDR2: MDHEN, SYDVKM. Notes on this clone: Antigen: not known.

Sequencing was performed with immunoSEQ multiplex PCR; in TCRdb, only in-frame clones are kept and a portion is missing. The sample includes about 2.3 million clones, over 85% of them seen just once. The chain carries TRBV28 and TRBJ1-4; tentative D call: TRBD1 (6 bases). This TCR was recovered from a man in his late teens or twenties in good health. Some clones in this sample may be carry-over from other donors' samples. Material for sequencing was naive CD4+ T cells from PBMCs. As to subset: CD45RA+ positively selected. This CDR3 reads CASGPQGEKLFF. CDR3 sequence (DNA): TGTGCCAGCGGGCCACAGGGTGAAAAACTGTTTTTT.